This TCR beta chain emerged from a study of blood T cell repertoires in COVID-19. Looking at the study overall: Italy, Spain and the United States were the sources of the convalescent and acute COVID-19 samples.

Participants were placed into cohorts based on the clinical history they reported. Two negative PCRs, clearance, or symptom resolution had been documented for recovered Cohort 3 donors. The CDR3 is made up of 14 amino acids. Trimming stripped 3 bases from V and 9 bases from J, with 15 bases between. CDR1 and CDR2 (germline): SNHLY, FYNNEI. Clones were read by immunoSEQ multiplex PCR, and TCRdb kept only the in-frame ones, dropping some. The table includes over 200,000 clones, 85% detected once. Sequencing was carried out using PBMCs or T cells enriched from blood (not recorded which). The clonotype was recovered from a man aged 35 to 55 who had recovered from COVID-19. V and J are TRBV2 and TRBJ2-1; D gene unclear. CDR3 protein: CASSEFADNGEQFF. The CDR3 nucleotides are TGTGCCAGCAGTGAGTTCGCAGACAACGGTGAGCAGTTCTTC.